This T cell receptor beta chain was observed in a study of long-term antiretroviral therapy in people with HIV. Study-level points and caveats: The study collected blood between 2004 and 2017, possibly under older ART regimens.

They ran version v3.0 of the immunoSEQ assay at survey level. The protocol was immunoSEQ multiplex PCR, while the TCRdb copy is restricted to in-frame clones and leaves out a portion. The table lists more than 35,000 clones, 94% of them singletons, with about 3.6% in the top ten. A note on this clone: What it recognizes is unknown.

V lost 4 bases to trimming and J lost 9 bases; unmatched junction nucleotides: 6. CDR1 and CDR2 from the germline V gene are SGHNT and YYREEE (reference sequence). The CDR3 sequence is 15 residues long. This sequence joins TRBV5-4 and TRBJ2-1; 14 nucleotides match TRBD2. The sequencing here drew on unsorted PBMCs, taken 4.1 years after starting antiretroviral therapy. The sequence was collected from a woman between 50 and 59 years old with HIV. The CDR3 DNA reads as TGTGCCAGCAGCCCATCGACTAGCGGGGGGGTTGAGCAGTTCTTC. Translated, it gives CASSPSTSGGVEQFF.